The T cell receptor (beta chain) under discussion was sequenced for a study of blood T cell repertoires in COVID-19. Study at large: Whether acute or convalescent, the COVID-19 samples came from the United States, Italy and Spain. Sample material is recorded as cDNA or gDNA derived from T cells, B-cell-depleted T cells, or PBMCs.

Methods used by the authors: Reference gene primer amplification in the assay estimated nucleated cell counts. The data were produced by immunoSEQ multiplex PCR, yet TCRdb's version contains in-frame clones alone and is incomplete. The V and J calls and clone size come from that table; D and trimming were worked out from the DNA. The sample includes hundreds of thousands of clones, 65% to 90% of them seen just once. Seattle patients were enrolled while actively infected and followed longitudinally. This CDR3 spans 14 amino acids. Germline CDR1 and CDR2: MNHEY and SVGAGI. The trim removed 5 bases at V and 4 bases at J, leaving 8 bases unmatched.

The chain carries TRBV6-5 and TRBJ2-7; 7 nucleotides match TRBD2. Sequencing was performed on peripheral blood. The TCR sequence derives from a man in his fifties or sixties with COVID-19, enrolled during active disease. In nucleotides, the CDR3 is TGTGCCAGCAGTCTAAGCGGGACCACATACGAGCAGTACTTC. This encodes CASSLSGTTYEQYF.